This T cell receptor beta chain came from a study of molecular identifiers for immune sequencing clone quantification. Study-level findings and limits: Whereas naive cells kept under 1% of molecules in clones above 20 RNA copies, such clones held over 97% in effectors. Barcode-sharing identical TCR molecules could underestimate highly expanded clone sizes.

TCRdb independently ran MiXCR on the PCR reads; one entry per CDR3 protein. The sample has a few hundred thousand distinct CDR3 sequences; about 26% are singletons. CDR3 size: 14 residues. The germline V gene encodes CDR1 DFQATT and CDR2 SNEGSKA (reference sequence). Trimming stripped 1 base from V and 3 bases from J, with 11 bases between. Researchers sorted naive CD8 T cells as cells that were CD8+CD4-CCR7+CD45RA+. This clonotype has a handful of counts. Its antigen is unidentified. The TCR was taken from a human donor in good health. Some libraries in this study had Jurkat cell RNA spiked in. Sequencing was carried out using naive CD8+ T cells from blood, with Jurkat cell RNA spiked in. Specified subset: FACS-sorted CD8+CD4-CCR7+CD45RA+ naive T cells. The chain carries TRBV20-1 and TRBJ2-3, with a possible D match to TRBD1 (6 bases). The CDR3 DNA reads TGCAGTGCTAGAGTGATAACAGGGACAGATACGCAGTATTTT. This codes for CSARVITGTDTQYF.